This T cell receptor beta chain was observed in a study of blood T cell repertoires in COVID-19. For the study at large: Samples of COVID-19 (acute and convalescent) were obtained from the United States, Italy and Spain.

In the source study's methods: The authors estimated nucleated cell counts from reference gene primer amplification. Produced via immunoSEQ multiplex PCR; TCRdb's table is partial and in-frame only. For V, J and clone size, that table is used; D and trimming come from the DNA. Of roughly 400,000 clones detected, more than 70% appear once; the ten largest clones hold around 1.5%. V dropped 6 bases and J dropped 6; count of bases not matched to a gene: 4. Germline CDR1 reads ENHRY; CDR2 reads SYGVKD. CDR3 size: 14 residues. Sample: PBMCs or T cells enriched from blood (not recorded which). This sequence originates from a woman younger than 30 who had been exposed to COVID-19. The chain employs TRBV10-3 and TRBJ2-1, with 11 nucleotides matching TRBD2. The CDR3 coding sequence is TGTGCCATCAGAGATGGACTAGCGGGCAATGAGCAGTTCTTC. Translation gives CAIRDGLAGNEQFF.